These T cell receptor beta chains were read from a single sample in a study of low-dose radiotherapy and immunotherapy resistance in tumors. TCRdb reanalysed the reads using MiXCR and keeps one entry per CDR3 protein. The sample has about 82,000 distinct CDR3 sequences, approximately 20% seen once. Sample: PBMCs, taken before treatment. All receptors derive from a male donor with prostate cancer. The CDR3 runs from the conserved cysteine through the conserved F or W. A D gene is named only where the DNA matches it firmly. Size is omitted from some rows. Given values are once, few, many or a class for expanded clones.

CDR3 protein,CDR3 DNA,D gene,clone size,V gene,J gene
CASSRNGGQGTQYF,TGTGCCAGCAGCCGGAACGGGGGGCAGGGGACCCAGTACTTC,.,many,TRBV12-3/TRBV12-4,TRBJ2-5
CATTWSGNYNEQFF,TGTGCCACCACATGGTCAGGGAATTACAATGAGCAGTTCTTC,.,many,TRBV28,TRBJ2-1
CASRLDRGWGDEKLFF,TGTGCCAGCAGACTTGACAGGGGATGGGGGGATGAAAAACTGTTTTTT,TRBD1,many,TRBV7-9,TRBJ1-4
CATSDVSGRAVDTQYF,TGTGCCACCAGTGACGTGAGCGGGCGGGCAGTGGATACGCAGTATTTT,.,many,TRBV24-1,TRBJ2-3
CASNLGEGETQYF,TGTGCCAGCAACCTCGGGGAGGGGGAGACCCAGTACTTC,TRBD2,many,TRBV7-2,TRBJ2-5
CASSLRTGADTQYF,TGTGCCAGCTCACTTCGGACAGGGGCAGATACGCAGTATTTT,TRBD1,many,TRBV18,TRBJ2-3
CASSSSRGVSYNEQFF,TGTGCCAGCAGCTCTTCCCGGGGGGTCTCCTACAATGAGCAGTTCTTC,TRBD2,many,TRBV5-4,TRBJ2-1
CSARVRVFNTDTQYF,TGCAGTGCTAGAGTGAGGGTCTTCAACACAGATACGCAGTATTTT,.,many,TRBV20-1,TRBJ2-3
CASSPTSGSTYEQYF,TGTGCTAGCAGCCCCACTAGCGGCTCGACCTACGAGCAGTACTTC,TRBD2,many,TRBV7-6,TRBJ2-7
CASSSGPDGNQPQHF,TGTGCCAGCAGCTCTGGACCGGACGGCAATCAGCCCCAGCATTTT,.,many,TRBV7-6,TRBJ1-5
CASSPSGAGLALHF,TGCGCCAGCAGCCCCAGCGGGGCAGGGCTGGCCCTCCACTTT,.,many,TRBV5-1,TRBJ1-6
CASSKTGPANTEAFF,TGCGCCAGCAGTAAGACAGGACCGGCGAACACTGAAGCTTTCTTT,.,.,TRBV5-1,TRBJ1-1
CASSQDPPTTSYNEQFF,TGTGCCAGCAGCCAAGATCCACCCACGACGTCGTACAATGAGCAGTTCTTC,.,many,TRBV3-1,TRBJ2-1
CSALYRQYNEQFF,TGCAGTGCTTTATATCGACAGTACAATGAGCAGTTCTTC,.,many,TRBV20-1,TRBJ2-1
CASSPGTTGTGELFF,TGTGCCAGCAGCCCCGGGACTACTGGCACCGGGGAGCTGTTTTTT,TRBD2,many,TRBV7-3,TRBJ2-2
CSARAGGNRGSNQPQHF,TGCAGTGCTAGAGCGGGGGGAAACAGGGGTAGCAATCAGCCCCAGCATTTT,TRBD1,many,TRBV20-1,TRBJ1-5
CASSRTREAYEQFF,TGTGCCAGCAGCCGGACAAGGGAAGCCTACGAGCAGTTCTTC,.,.,TRBV4-2,TRBJ2-1
CASRDRLNTEAFF,TGTGCCAGCCGGGACAGGCTGAACACTGAAGCTTTCTTT,TRBD1,few,TRBV18,TRBJ1-1
CASRENSGVLDNEQFF,TGCGCCAGCAGAGAGAACTCGGGAGTTCTAGACAATGAGCAGTTCTTC,.,.,TRBV5-1,TRBJ2-1
CASSLSGSGEQYF,TGTGCCAGCAGCTTAAGCGGGAGTGGGGAGCAGTACTTC,TRBD2,.,TRBV5-6,TRBJ2-7
CASSWLPRGRTDTQYF,TGTGCCAGCAGTTGGCTCCCCCGGGGGCGCACAGATACGCAGTATTTT,.,few,TRBV28,TRBJ2-3
CASSGSSTRTIYEQYF,TGCGCCAGCAGTGGGTCTAGCACCCGGACTATCTACGAGCAGTACTTC,.,many,TRBV5-1,TRBJ2-7
CSANDRRNQPQHF,TGCAGTGCGAATGACAGGCGGAATCAGCCCCAGCATTTT,.,many,TRBV20-1,TRBJ1-5
CASSLNSKFYEQFF,TGTGCCAGCAGCTTAAACTCGAAGTTCTATGAGCAGTTCTTC,.,many,TRBV11-3,TRBJ2-1
CASSNTGTNQPQHF,TGTGCCAGCAGTAATACAGGGACCAATCAGCCCCAGCATTTT,.,many,TRBV12-3/TRBV12-4,TRBJ1-5
CASSSRQVGETQYF,TGTGCCAGCAGCTCGAGACAGGTCGGAGAGACCCAGTACTTC,.,many,TRBV5-4,TRBJ2-5
CASRQGGDHQPQHF,TGTGCCAGCAGACAGGGAGGTGATCATCAGCCCCAGCATTTT,.,many,TRBV6-2/TRBV6-3,TRBJ1-5
CAIWESTGELFF,TGTGCCATCTGGGAGAGCACCGGGGAGCTGTTTTTT,.,many,TRBV10-3,TRBJ2-2
CSASTSRGEPLSGYTQYF,TGCAGTGCTAGCACGTCGCGGGGGGAGCCTCTTTCCGGGTATACGCAGTATTTT,TRBD2,many,TRBV20-1,TRBJ2-3
CASSYGSGSVDEQFF,TGTGCCAGCAGTTACGGTAGCGGGAGCGTCGATGAGCAGTTCTTC,TRBD2,.,TRBV6-1,TRBJ2-1
CASSPMSGDRGYEQFF,TGTGCCAGCAGCCCCATGTCCGGGGACAGGGGATATGAGCAGTTCTTC,TRBD1,many,TRBV4-2,TRBJ2-1
CASRPKTHIKEKLFF,TGTGCCAGCAGGCCAAAAACACACATCAAAGAAAAACTGTTTTTT,.,many,TRBV7-3,TRBJ1-4
CAISLRGRYSYNEQFF,TGTGCCATTTCGCTGCGCGGGAGGTATTCCTACAATGAGCAGTTCTTC,TRBD2,.,TRBV28,TRBJ2-1
CASSNPGSEQFF,TGTGCCAGTAGTAATCCGGGGAGTGAGCAGTTCTTC,.,.,TRBV19,TRBJ2-1
CSARVQPGQGFYEQYF,TGCAGTGCTAGAGTACAACCGGGACAGGGGTTTTACGAGCAGTACTTC,TRBD1,many,TRBV20-1,TRBJ2-7
CASSLAGSWKLFF,TGCGCCAGCAGCTTGGCGGGGTCATGGAAACTGTTTTTT,.,.,TRBV5-1,TRBJ1-4
CASHGTGFTYEQYF,TGTGCCAGCCACGGGACAGGGTTTACCTACGAGCAGTACTTC,TRBD1,few,TRBV12-3/TRBV12-4,TRBJ2-7
CASSLKPPTSASKSTQYF,TGTGCCAGCAGCCTTAAGCCCCCGACTAGCGCGAGCAAGAGCACCCAGTACTTC,TRBD2,many,TRBV6-2/TRBV6-3,TRBJ2-5
CASSLTTGASGANVLTF,TGCGCCAGCAGCTTAACCACAGGGGCCTCTGGGGCCAACGTCCTGACTTTC,TRBD1,many,TRBV5-1,TRBJ2-6
CAISESPGATGELFF,TGTGCCATCAGTGAGTCCCCAGGGGCCACCGGGGAGCTGTTTTTT,.,many,TRBV10-3,TRBJ2-2
CATSPDRGNTGELFF,TGTGCCACCAGCCCGGACAGGGGGAACACCGGGGAGCTGTTTTTT,TRBD1,many,TRBV15,TRBJ2-2
CASTGQGRSGQETQYF,TGTGCCAGCACAGGACAGGGAAGGAGTGGGCAAGAGACCCAGTACTTC,TRBD1,many,TRBV28,TRBJ2-5
CASSQADRVGEVAGELFF,TGCGCCAGCAGCCAAGCGGACAGGGTGGGCGAGGTGGCCGGGGAGCTGTTTTTT,TRBD1,many,TRBV4-1,TRBJ2-2
CASRPEDRVDTEAFF,TGCGCCAGCAGACCAGAGGACAGGGTTGACACTGAAGCTTTCTTT,TRBD1,.,TRBV5-1,TRBJ1-1
CSARDVLAGVKFYEQYF,TGCAGTGCTAGAGATGTTCTAGCGGGAGTCAAATTCTACGAGCAGTACTTC,TRBD2,many,TRBV20-1,TRBJ2-7
CATYGTGSIEKLFF,TGTGCCACATACGGGACAGGGTCCATTGAAAAACTGTTTTTT,TRBD1,.,TRBV28,TRBJ1-4
CASSLGARGSGANVLTF,TGTGCCAGCTCACTAGGGGCCAGGGGGTCTGGGGCCAACGTCCTGACTTTC,TRBD1,many,TRBV18,TRBJ2-6
CASSLKPGQDAGANVLTF,TGTGCCAGCTCACTAAAGCCGGGACAGGACGCTGGGGCCAACGTCCTGACTTTC,TRBD1,.,TRBV18,TRBJ2-6
CASSATGRPEAFF,TGTGCCAGCAGTGCTACAGGGAGGCCTGAAGCTTTCTTT,.,many,TRBV12-3/TRBV12-4,TRBJ1-1
CATGRDRGSHEQFF,TGTGCCACCGGTCGGGACAGGGGATCGCATGAGCAGTTCTTC,TRBD1,many,TRBV10-3,TRBJ2-1
CASGRGRDTGELFF,TGTGCCAGCGGCAGGGGTAGAGATACCGGGGAGCTGTTTTTT,.,many,TRBV7-3,TRBJ2-2
CASSFGGRKRTRYNEQFF,TGTGCCAGCAGTTTCGGCGGCAGGAAAAGAACACGCTACAATGAGCAGTTCTTC,.,many,TRBV12-3/TRBV12-4,TRBJ2-1
CSARVAGLATSYEQYF,TGCAGTGCTAGAGTAGCGGGACTAGCTACGTCCTACGAGCAGTACTTC,TRBD2,many,TRBV20-1,TRBJ2-7
CASSPTWSGGANEQFF,TGTGCCAGCAGCCCTACCTGGAGCGGGGGGGCCAATGAGCAGTTCTTC,TRBD2,many,TRBV4-2,TRBJ2-1